These 22 T cell receptor beta chains share one sample of origin, sequenced in a study of blood T cell repertoires in COVID-19. Method: immunoSEQ multiplex PCR; TCRdb's copy keeps in-frame clones and lacks some. The table has roughly 360,000 clones, more than 75% seen once; the top ten hold about 1.2%. Sequenced sample: peripheral blood. These receptor sequences come from a human donor with acute or convalescent COVID-19. The donor label of this sample is uncertain.

A remark on this clone: Other DNA sequences in this sample translate to the same CDR3. The rearrangement links TRBV19 to TRBJ1-5; tentatively, D is TRBD1 (5 bases). This CDR3 contains 14 residues. V lost 5 bases, J lost 0 bases, and 8 bases lay in between. The germline V gene encodes CDR1 LNHDA and CDR2 SQIVND (reference sequence). Here the CDR3 DNA reads TGTGCCAGTAGTCCTCAGGGTAGCAATCAGCCCCAGCATTTT. It translates to CASSPQGSNQPQHF.

The CDR3 spells CATDNSGANVLTF. The CDR3, as DNA: TGTGCCACGGACAACTCTGGGGCCAACGTCCTGACTTTC. The chain is built from TRBV6-5 and TRBJ2-6; tentatively, D is TRBD1 (5 bases). Germline CDR1 and CDR2: MNHEY and SVGAGI. The CDR3 covers 13 residues. V gave up 10 bases and J gave up 0 bases, with 7 bases separating them.

This chain uses TRBV9 with TRBJ1-1; the D is unclear. V lost 0 bases and J 5 bases, leaving 8 bases between the germline ends. CDR1 is SGDLS, CDR2 YYNGEE, per germline. This CDR3 has 13 amino acids. The CDR3 coding sequence is TGTGCCAGCAGCGTAGGGCCGGGAACTGAAGCTTTCTTT. This translates into CASSVGPGTEAFF.

The chain couples TRBV5-1 to TRBJ1-1; no definite D call. CDR3 length: 14 residues. Germline CDR1 and CDR2: SGHRS and YFSETQ. Trimming removed 0 bases from V and 2 bases from J, with 8 bases in between. For the CDR3, the DNA is TGCGCCAGCAGCTTGGGAGGTTCAAACACTGAAGCTTTCTTT. It yields the protein CASSLGGSNTEAFF.

There are a few counts of this clone. The gene calls are TRBV7-9 and TRBJ2-1; D gene uncertain. This CDR3 region has 14 residues. The germline V gene encodes CDR1 SEHNR and CDR2 FQNEAQ (reference sequence). The V end was cut by 1 base, the J end by 8 bases, with 12 bases between. CDR3: CASSLVRSSHEQFF. The CDR3 nucleotides read TGTGCCAGCAGCTTAGTTCGAAGTAGCCATGAGCAGTTCTTC.

J is TRBJ2-2 and V is TRBV18; TRBD2 agrees at 8 bases. This CDR3 is 16 amino acids long. Germline loops: CDR1 KGHSH, CDR2 LQKENI. V shed 5 bases and J 2 bases; nucleotides not matched to a gene: 7. CDR3 residues: CASSSRLATNTGELFF. CDR3 DNA sequence: TGTGCCAGCTCATCCCGACTAGCGACCAACACCGGGGAGCTGTTTTTT.

The V call is TRBV5-1, the J call TRBJ2-5; D remains ambiguous. Trimming cost V 2 bases and J 1 base, with 3 bases left between them. This CDR3 is 12 amino acids long. The V gene's germline CDR1 is SGHRS and CDR2 YFSETQ. The CDR3 bases are TGCGCCAGCAGCTTCTCCCAAGAGACCCAGTACTTC. Protein: CASSFSQETQYF.

The V call is TRBV11-3, the J call TRBJ2-1; 10 bases are shared with TRBD2. The J segment lost 7 bases and the V segment lost 0 bases, leaving 3 bases of the junction unmatched. The CDR3 contains 15 residues. Germline V gives CDR1 SGHNT, CDR2 YENEEA. The CDR3 DNA is TGTGCCAGCAGCTTAGATCCTAGCGGGGGAAATGAGCAGTTCTTC. Residues: CASSLDPSGGNEQFF. The full variable domain, in which reference TRBV11-3 and TRBJ2-1 provide the parts outside the CDR3, is EAGVVQSPRYKIIEKKQPVAFWCNPISGHNTLYWYLQNLGQGPELLIRYENEEAVDDSQLPKDRFSAERLKGVDSTLKIQPAELGDSAVYLCASSLDPSGGNEQFFGPGTRLTVL.

The V and J genes are TRBV19 and TRBJ2-7; D is undetermined. CDR3 length: 15 residues. V was pared by 4 bases and J by 2 bases, with 15 bases between. Germline CDR1 reads LNHDA; CDR2 reads SQIVND (reference sequence). This CDR3 is CASSSLERDTYEQYF. In DNA form, the CDR3 reads TGTGCCAGTAGTAGCCTCGAGCGTGATACCTACGAGCAGTACTTC.

About this clone: Other DNA sequences in this sample translate to the same CDR3. V usage is TRBV5-1 and J usage is TRBJ1-1, with a possible D match to TRBD1 (6 bases). The CDR3 sequence is 14 residues long. Looked up from germline, CDR1 is SGHRS and CDR2 is YFSETQ. Trimming removed 1 base from V and 0 bases from J, with 7 bases in between. CDR3 nucleotides: TGCGCCAGCAGCTTGCAGGGGATGAACACTGAAGCTTTCTTT. This sequence encodes CASSLQGMNTEAFF.

The chain joins TRBV11-2 to TRBJ1-5; D might be TRBD1 (5 bases). V was trimmed by 8 bases and J by 5 bases, leaving 19 bases between them. The CDR3 has 15 residues. The germline gives CDR1 SGHAT, CDR2 FQNNGV. In DNA, the CDR3 is TGTGCCAGCCTTTCAAAGGGGCGCCTCGATCAGCCCCAGCATTTT. Its translation: CASLSKGRLDQPQHF.

This chain links TRBV2 with TRBJ1-1; D may be TRBD1 (5 bases). Germline CDR1 SNHLY, CDR2 FYNNEI. Trimming stripped 2 bases from V and 1 base from J, with 17 bases between. There are 17 residues in the CDR3. The CDR3: CASSERMDTWGNTEAFF. The CDR3 nucleotides read TGTGCCAGCAGTGAAAGGATGGACACCTGGGGGAACACTGAAGCTTTCTTT.

The chain combines TRBV24-1 with TRBJ1-2; 7 bases agree with TRBD1. The CDR3 totals 13 residues. CDR1 is KGHDR, CDR2 SFDVKD, per germline. V trimming: 12 bases; J trimming: 8 bases; junction bases outside the gene matches: 14. DNA for the CDR3: TGTGCCCCTAACCGGTCACAGGGGCCCGGCTACACCTTC. It yields the protein CAPNRSQGPGYTF.

This rearrangement joins TRBV10-3 to TRBJ2-5, with 14 bases fitting TRBD2. Trimming at V came to 4 bases and at J to 6 bases, leaving 10 bases not matched to a gene. The CDR3 extends over 17 amino acids. Looked up from germline, CDR1 is ENHRY and CDR2 is SYGVKD. For the CDR3, the DNA is TGTGCCATCAGTGCAAAAGGACTAGCGGGAGGAATACAGACCCAGTACTTC. Its translation is CAISAKGLAGGIQTQYF.

The chain employs TRBV19 and TRBJ2-7; 8 bases match TRBD2. V dropped 8 bases and J dropped 2; count of bases not matched to a gene: 8. Germline V gene sequence: CDR1 LNHDA, CDR2 SQIVND (reference sequence). CDR3 length equals 14 residues. Written as DNA, the CDR3 is TGTGCCAGTTCCGGGGGGGCAGGGGCCTACGAGCAGTACTTC. Translated: CASSGGAGAYEQYF.

The chain is built from TRBV3-1 (or the pseudogene TRBV3-2) and TRBJ2-7, with TRBD2 matching over 8 bases. Germline CDR1 reads LGHDT; CDR2 reads YNNKEL (reference sequence). This CDR3 has 13 amino acids. J was trimmed by 10 bases and V by 0 bases; bases with no gene match: 5. CDR3 loop: CASSQEAAGGQYF. The DNA for the CDR3 is TGTGCCAGCAGCCAAGAAGCGGCGGGGGGACAGTACTTC.

CDR3 sequence: CAWSPRGSGAYYGYTF. DNA of the CDR3: TGTGCCTGGAGCCCTCGGGGATCGGGAGCCTACTATGGCTACACCTTC. J is TRBJ1-2 and V is TRBV30; D is unclear. The germline V and J ends were trimmed by 3 bases and 3 bases, with 20 bases remaining between them. Looked up from germline, CDR1 is GTSNPN and CDR2 is SVGIG (reference sequence). CDR3 length: 16 residues. Filled out from reference TRBV30 and TRBJ1-2, the complete variable domain reads SQTIHQWPATLVQPVGSPLSLECTVEGTSNPNLYWYRQAAGRGLQLLFYSVGIGQISSEVPQNLSASRPQDRQFILSSKKLLLSDSGFYLCAWSPRGSGAYYGYTFGSGTRLTVV.

The gene calls are TRBV7-9 and TRBJ1-1; D not certain. The CDR3 is 10 residues long. CDR1 SEHNR and CDR2 FQNEAQ come from the germline V gene (reference sequence). Trimming took 5 bases from V and 10 from J, leaving 8 bases between them. Here the CDR3 reads CASSLVGAFF. The CDR3 nucleotides are TGTGCCAGCAGCCTAGTCGGAGCTTTCTTT. The variable domain in full, with the rest retrieved from reference TRBV7-9 and TRBJ1-1, is DTGVSQNPRHKITKRGQNVTFRCDPISEHNRLYWYRQTLGQGPEFLTYFQNEAQLEKSRLLSDRFSAERPKGSFSTLEIQRTEQGDSAMYLCASSLVGAFFGQGTRLTVV.

The chain recombines TRBV7-9 with TRBJ1-1; the match to TRBD1 covers 8 bases. Germline CDR1 SEHNR, CDR2 FQNEAQ (reference sequence). V shed 3 bases, J shed 2 bases, and the junction held 5 bases outside the gene matches. The length of the CDR3 is 15 residues. The CDR3 region is CASSFFSGGNTEAFF. CDR3 bases: TGTGCCAGCAGCTTTTTTTCAGGGGGCAACACTGAAGCTTTCTTT.

This clone has a handful of counts. The V gene is TRBV19, the J gene TRBJ1-2; no firm D call. The CDR3 is 15 residues long. The V end lost 7 bases, the J end lost 0 bases, and 15 bases lay between the germline ends. Germline V gives CDR1 LNHDA, CDR2 SQIVND (reference sequence). The CDR3 nucleotides are TGTGCCAGTATTCCACGGCCTGCGGCTAACTATGGCTACACCTTC. This gives the protein CASIPRPAANYGYTF.

V usage is TRBV18 and J usage is TRBJ1-2; TRBD1 aligns across 8 bases. Germline trimming cut 4 bases from V and 4 bases from J; bases unmatched to any gene: 5. The V gene's germline CDR1 is KGHSH and CDR2 LQKENI. The CDR3 sequence is 14 residues long. CDR3 sequence (DNA): TGTGCCAGCTCACGACAGGGGATGTCCTATGGCTACACCTTC. It specifies CASSRQGMSYGYTF. Complete variable domain (other parts from reference TRBV18 and TRBJ1-2): NAGVMQNPRHLVRRRGQEARLRCSPMKGHSHVYWYRQLPEEGLKFMVYLQKENIIDESGMPKERFSAEFPKEGPSILRIQQVVRGDSAAYFCASSRQGMSYGYTFGSGTRLTVV.

This clone came up a few times. J is TRBJ1-1 and V is TRBV7-9, with TRBD1 matching 7 bases. This CDR3 has 15 amino acids. Unmatched junction bases numbered 6, after V lost 2 bases and J lost 3 bases. Germline CDR1 reads SEHNR; CDR2 reads FQNEAQ (reference sequence). CDR3 region: CASSLLRTGDTEAFF. The CDR3 DNA reads as TGTGCCAGCAGCTTATTACGAACAGGGGACACTGAAGCTTTCTTT.